A selection of T cell receptor beta chains follows, all from one sample in a study of shared clonotypes between healthy human individuals. Measured with immunoSEQ multiplex PCR; TCRdb has only the in-frame clones, and not every one. The sample carries 1.6 million or so clones, around 95% recorded once. Material: naive CD4+ T cells sorted from blood. These receptor sequences come from a man aged 25-40 years in good health. CDR3s include the opening cysteine and the closing phenylalanine or tryptophan. The order of the fields is V gene, D gene, clone size, J gene, CDR3 DNA, CDR3 protein. A D gene is named only where the DNA matches it firmly. Expanded clones are given a class, and other clones once, few, many or no size at all.

>TRBV5-4|-|-|TRBJ1-1
TGTGCCAGCAGCCCCGGAGGAGTGGAGAACACTGAAGCTTTCTTT
CASSPGGVENTEAFF
>TRBV7-2|TRBD1|-|TRBJ1-5
TGTGCCAGCAGCTCAGGGGGCCCCAATCAGCCCCAGCATTTT
CASSSGGPNQPQHF
>TRBV7-8|TRBD2|few|TRBJ2-1
TGTGCCAGCAGCTTTCCTTCTAGCGGCCTAGGGTACAATGAGCAGTTCTTC
CASSFPSSGLGYNEQFF
>TRBV11-2|-|-|TRBJ2-3
TGTGCCAGCAGCCTGGAGGGGGATACGCAGTATTTT
CASSLEGDTQYF
>TRBV7-7|-|-|TRBJ2-2
TGTGCTAGCAGCATCTACAGGGCCGGGGAGCTGTTTTTT
CASSIYRAGELFF
>TRBV5-4|-|-|TRBJ1-4
TGTGCCAGCAGCTTGGGAAATAATAATGAAAAACTGTTTTTT
CASSLGNNNEKLFF
>TRBV7-2|-|-|TRBJ2-7
TGTGCCAGCAGCTTATTTCCAGGTCAATACGAGCAGTACTTC
CASSLFPGQYEQYF
>TRBV7-8|-|-|TRBJ2-7
TGTGCCAGCAGCGTCGGGAGAAACTACTACGAGCAGTACTTC
CASSVGRNYYEQYF
>TRBV13|-|-|TRBJ1-2
TGTGCCAGCAGCTTCGGGGCCTATGGCTACACCTTC
CASSFGAYGYTF
>TRBV29-1|TRBD1|-|TRBJ2-2
TGCAGCGTTGCCCAGGGGGTCTCGAAGACCGGGGAGCTGTTTTTT
CSVAQGVSKTGELFF
>TRBV5-1|-|-|TRBJ2-4
TGCGCCAGCAGCTTGGTGGCTAGCCAAAACATTCAGTACTTC
CASSLVASQNIQYF
>TRBV7-2|-|-|TRBJ1-3
TGTGCCAGCAGCTTAGGGAACTCTGGAAACACCATATATTTT
CASSLGNSGNTIYF
>TRBV7-8|-|-|TRBJ2-3
TGTGCCAGCAGCCGATTAGATGGGTTTGCGCAGTATTTT
CASSRLDGFAQYF
>TRBV25-1|-|-|TRBJ2-3
TGTGCCAGCAGTGTGACAGATACGCAGTATTTT
CASSVTDTQYF
>TRBV7-6|-|-|TRBJ2-1
TGTGCCAGCAGCTTAGCGGGGGTTAATGAGCAGTTCTTC
CASSLAGVNEQFF
>TRBV9|TRBD2|-|TRBJ2-1
TGTGCCAGCAGCGTAGCCGGACTAGCGGGAGTTAATGAGCAGTTCTTC
CASSVAGLAGVNEQFF
>TRBV5-1|-|-|TRBJ1-1
TGCGCCAGCAGCTACAGGGAGAACACTGAAGCTTTCTTT
CASSYRENTEAFF
>TRBV9|TRBD1|-|TRBJ1-2
TGTGCCAGCAGCGTAAGCGGGACAGGGGACTATGGCTACACCTTC
CASSVSGTGDYGYTF
>TRBV9|-|-|TRBJ2-5
TGTGCCAGCAGCGTTGGGTTATCCCAAGAGACCCAGTACTTC
CASSVGLSQETQYF
>TRBV28|TRBD2|-|TRBJ2-1
TGTGCCAGCAGTTTACCGGGACTAGCCCCTTACAATGAGCAGTTCTTC
CASSLPGLAPYNEQFF
>TRBV2|-|-|TRBJ1-4
TGTGCCAGCAGTCTGAGACTTGCAACTAATGAAAAACTGTTTTTT
CASSLRLATNEKLFF
>TRBV5-6|TRBD1|-|TRBJ2-2
TGTGCCAGCAGCTTGAGAGGATTGGACAGGGGGCAAGGCGGGGAGCTGTTTTTT
CASSLRGLDRGQGGELFF
>TRBV2|-|-|TRBJ2-1
TGTGCCAGCAGGTTTGGGGGGCCCAACAATGAGCAGTTCTTC
CASRFGGPNNEQFF
>TRBV20-1|-|-|TRBJ1-2
TGCAGTGCTAGAGGTTGGGTTGGCTGTATCTTC
CSARGWVGCIF
>TRBV4-3|-|-|TRBJ1-3
TGCGCCAGCAGCCGGGACAAATTTAGAGGAAACACCATATATTTT
CASSRDKFRGNTIYF
>TRBV4-3|-|once|TRBJ2-7
TGCGCCAGCAGCCAAGAAACTGCCAGGGGAGGCCACGAGCAGTACTTC
CASSQETARGGHEQYF
>TRBV9|TRBD2|-|TRBJ2-3
TGTGCCAGCAGCGTCAATCCCCACAGAGGGAGACTAGCGGGATTCACAGATACGCAGTATTTT
CASSVNPHRGRLAGFTDTQYF
>TRBV18|-|-|TRBJ2-3
TGTGCCAGCTCACCAATGGAATCGCTTTACACAGATACGCAGTATTTT
CASSPMESLYTDTQYF
>TRBV7-8|TRBD1|-|TRBJ1-1
TGTGCCAGCAGCTTAGTGCAGGGGGCAAACACTGAAGCTTTCTTT
CASSLVQGANTEAFF